The next 27 T cell receptor beta chains were all read from a single sample in a study of cytomegalovirus exposure and HLA in healthy donors. Primers included in the PCR were 60 Vbeta and 13 Jbeta primers. The protocol was immunoSEQ multiplex PCR, while the TCRdb copy is restricted to in-frame clones and leaves out a portion. The repertoire includes 200,000 or so clones, 80% to 85% of them detected once, and 5.5% to 7.5% sits in the top ten. Sequencing was done on a sample of PBMCs. The receptors were gathered from a woman aged 45-65 years in good health and CMV-seropositive.

This chain uses TRBV27 with TRBJ1-1, with D perhaps TRBD1 (6 bases). CDR3 length: 14 amino acids. CDR1 and CDR2 (germline): MNHEY, SMNVEV (reference sequence). V lost 7 bases and J lost 4, with 16 bases in between. The CDR3 reads CASTLRGGGTEAFF. The DNA for the CDR3 is TGTGCCAGCACCCTCCGGGGAGGGGGCACTGAAGCTTTCTTT.

This clone was detected only a few times. The rearrangement joins TRBV6-5 to TRBJ1-4; 9 nucleotides line up with TRBD1. The length of the CDR3 is 14 residues. CDR1 is MNHEY, CDR2 SVGAGI, per germline. Germline trimming cut 6 bases from V and 7 bases from J; bases unmatched to any gene: 6. The CDR3 DNA follows: TGTGCCAGCAGGGGGGACAGGGAGGCTGAAAAACTGTTTTTT. Amino acids: CASRGDREAEKLFF.

The chain has TRBV28 and TRBJ1-2, with 9 nucleotides matching TRBD1. The CDR3 extends over 15 amino acids. Germline V gene lookup returns CDR1 MDHEN and CDR2 SYDVKM. V gave up 10 bases and J gave up 2 bases; unmatched junction bases: 11. CDR3 amino acids: CATSTGGKKNYGYTF. The CDR3 nucleotides are TGTGCCACCTCGACAGGGGGAAAGAAAAACTATGGCTACACCTTC.

The J gene is TRBJ2-3, the V gene TRBV5-1; maybe TRBD1 (6 bases). The germline V gene encodes CDR1 SGHRS and CDR2 YFSETQ. V was clipped by 1 base and J by 3 bases, with 18 bases between them. This CDR3 is 17 amino acids long. CDR3 DNA: TGCGCCAGCAGCTTGACGTCAGGGGTAGCCCCTACAGATACGCAGTATTTT. It encodes CASSLTSGVAPTDTQYF. The full variable domain, with the rest looked up from reference TRBV5-1 and TRBJ2-3, is KAGVTQTPRYLIKTRGQQVTLSCSPISGHRSVSWYQQTPGQGLQFLFEYFSETQRNKGNFPGRFSGRQFSNSRSEMNVSTLELGDSALYLCASSLTSGVAPTDTQYFGPGTRLTVL.

The chain links TRBV9 to TRBJ1-3, with D perhaps matching TRBD1 (5 bases). Between the trimmed V and J ends, which lost 0 bases and 2 bases, there was a span of 12 bases. The CDR3 is 16 residues long. Germline CDR1 SGDLS, CDR2 YYNGEE. The CDR3 nucleotides are TGTGCCAGCAGCGTAGGGGGGGAAAACGCTGGAAACACCATATATTTT. Protein: CASSVGGENAGNTIYF.

This chain links TRBV30 with TRBJ1-1; 8 positions match TRBD1. Germline V gene lookup returns CDR1 GTSNPN and CDR2 SVGIG (reference sequence). The CDR3 spans 13 residues. The V and J ends lost 5 bases and 1 base, in that order; junction bases with no gene match: 3. The CDR3 region is CAWVGQANTEAFF. CDR3 in DNA: TGTGCCTGGGTGGGACAGGCGAACACTGAAGCTTTCTTT. The variable domain in full, completed from reference TRBV30 and TRBJ1-1, reads SQTIHQWPATLVQPVGSPLSLECTVEGTSNPNLYWYRQAAGRGLQLLFYSVGIGQISSEVPQNLSASRPQDRQFILSSKKLLLSDSGFYLCAWVGQANTEAFFGQGTRLTVV.

The chain couples TRBV7-6 to TRBJ2-1; 8 bases match TRBD2. V was clipped by 0 bases and J by 5 bases; unmatched bases: 3. The CDR3 loop spans 15 amino acids. Germline assignment: CDR1 SGHVS and CDR2 FNYEAQ. The CDR3 DNA follows: TGTGCCAGCAGCTTAGCGGCGGGACTAGACAATGAGCAGTTCTTC. It encodes CASSLAAGLDNEQFF.

The V and J genes are TRBV14 and TRBJ1-1, with D possibly TRBD1 on 5 matching bases. Germline assignment: CDR1 SGHDN and CDR2 FVKESK. V lost 1 base and J 0 bases, leaving 6 bases between the germline ends. This CDR3 is built from 14 residues. CDR3 sequence reads: CASSQGQMNTEAFF. The CDR3 DNA reads TGTGCCAGCAGCCAAGGACAGATGAACACTGAAGCTTTCTTT.

The V and J genes are TRBV5-1 and TRBJ1-5, with D unresolved. The germline V gene encodes CDR1 SGHRS and CDR2 YFSETQ. Trimming cost V 0 bases and J 3 bases, with 7 bases left between them. This CDR3 has 14 residues. CDR3 protein: CASSLDAFNQPQHF. CDR3 nucleotides: TGCGCCAGCAGCTTGGATGCGTTCAATCAGCCCCAGCATTTT. Combining the CDR3 with reference TRBV5-1 and TRBJ1-5 gives the whole variable domain KAGVTQTPRYLIKTRGQQVTLSCSPISGHRSVSWYQQTPGQGLQFLFEYFSETQRNKGNFPGRFSGRQFSNSRSEMNVSTLELGDSALYLCASSLDAFNQPQHFGDGTRLSIL.

J is TRBJ2-4 and V is TRBV5-1, with 10 bases aligning to TRBD1. The CDR3 totals 14 residues. The junction had 4 bases not matched to a gene; V was cut back by 2 bases and J by 8 bases. Germline V gives CDR1 SGHRS, CDR2 YFSETQ. The CDR3 nucleotides are TGCGCCAGCAGCTTCGGACAGGGGGTAGACATTCAGTACTTC. It specifies CASSFGQGVDIQYF.

The J gene is TRBJ2-5, the V gene TRBV7-2, with D possibly matching TRBD2 (5 bases). The CDR3 extends over 13 amino acids. V lost 1 base, J lost 5 bases, and 8 bases lay in between. CDR1 and CDR2 from the germline V gene are SGHTA and FQGNSA. CDR3 residues: CASSLEAVETQYF. The CDR3, as DNA: TGTGCCAGCAGCTTAGAAGCGGTTGAGACCCAGTACTTC.

This clone came up once. Other DNA sequences in the sample encode the same CDR3. This chain connects TRBV28 to TRBJ1-5, with D possibly being TRBD1 (6 bases). Per germline, CDR1 MDHEN and CDR2 SYDVKM. The CDR3 contains 15 residues. V dropped 1 base and J dropped 2 bases, with 9 bases sitting between them. Here the CDR3 DNA reads TGTGCCAGCAGTTTATTGGGGGCGGGCAATCAGCCCCAGCATTTT. Amino acid sequence: CASSLLGAGNQPQHF.

This rearrangement joins TRBV5-6 to TRBJ1-2, with 8 bases that match TRBD1. J gave up 8 bases and V 7 bases, and 13 bases lay outside the gene matches. The CDR3 length is 14 residues. Germline V gene data show CDR1 as SGHDT and CDR2 as YYEEEE. CDR3 residues: CASRAMARGRGYTF. CDR3 in DNA: TGTGCCAGCCGAGCTATGGCCAGGGGGCGAGGCTACACCTTC. The full variable domain, in which reference TRBV5-6 and TRBJ1-2 provide the parts outside the CDR3, is DAGVTQSPTHLIKTRGQQVTLRCSPKSGHDTVSWYQQALGQGPQFIFQYYEEEERQRGNFPDRFSGHQFPNYSSELNVNALLLGDSALYLCASRAMARGRGYTFGSGTRLTVV.

The gene calls are TRBV15 and TRBJ2-3; D remains unclear. V lost 0 bases, J lost 1 base, and 5 bases lay in between. The CDR3 has 14 amino acids. In germline, CDR1 is LNHNV, CDR2 YYDKDF (reference sequence). CDR3 sequence (DNA): TGTGCCACCAGCAGAGATTCGGGCACAGATACGCAGTATTTT. Translation: CATSRDSGTDTQYF. Full variable domain (missing parts from reference TRBV15 and TRBJ2-3): DAMVIQNPRYQVTQFGKPVTLSCSQTLNHNVMYWYQQKSSQAPKLLFHYYDKDFNNEADTPDNFQSRRPNTSFCFLDIRSPGLGDTAMYLCATSRDSGTDTQYFGPGTRLTVL.

This chain connects TRBV6-1 to TRBJ2-1; 7 bases agree with TRBD2. Losses at the gene ends were 3 bases for V and 0 bases for J; bases not matched to a gene: 8. CDR3 size: 17 residues. Germline V gene lookup returns CDR1 MNHNS and CDR2 SASEGT. As DNA, the CDR3 is TGTGCCAGCAGTGAGGGGCTAGCGGCGAGCTCCTACAATGAGCAGTTCTTC. It translates to CASSEGLAASSYNEQFF.

Turning to this clone: Its ends do not fully match the called genes, so a read error is possible. The chain employs TRBV7-9 and TRBJ2-5; TRBD2 is a possible D gene (6 bases). CDR3 length: 16 amino acids. Germline-derived CDR1 and CDR2 are SEHNR and FQNEAQ (reference sequence). Here the CDR3 reads CSSSPLEFLGGETQYF. The CDR3 region has the DNA TGTTCCAGCAGCCCATTAGAGTTCCTTGGGGGGGAGACCCAGTACTTC.

The rearrangement joins TRBV11-2 to TRBJ1-3; 7 bases map to TRBD1. CDR3 size: 15 residues. Trimming took 0 bases from V and 6 from J; bases not matched to a gene: 5. Germline V gene sequence: CDR1 SGHAT, CDR2 FQNNGV. The DNA for the CDR3 is TGTGCCAGCAGCTTAGATCATACAGGGGCAAACACCATATATTTT. It codes for CASSLDHTGANTIYF.

On this clone itself: The junction departs from germline at one end; a sequencing error may be responsible. The chain recombines TRBV10-2 with TRBJ2-7; 13 bases fit TRBD2. CDR3 length: 15 amino acids. Per germline, CDR1 WSHSY and CDR2 SAAADI. In nucleotides, the CDR3 is TGCGCCGGCAGTGAAAGGACTAGCGGGAGTTACGAGCAGTACTTC. Protein sequence: CAGSERTSGSYEQYF.

The gene calls are TRBV6-6 and TRBJ2-7; TRBD2 matches at 9 bases. This CDR3 region has 16 residues. Germline V lookup: CDR1 MNHNY, CDR2 SVGAGI (reference sequence). Trimming cost V 3 bases and J 6 bases; bases outside gene matches: 12. The CDR3, as DNA: TGTGCCAGCAGTTATCGGCGGGAGGGCCCTCTCGCCGAGCAGTACTTC. Protein sequence: CASSYRREGPLAEQYF.

This clone was seen just once. This chain uses TRBV28 with TRBJ2-1; no reliable D call. CDR3 length: 13 amino acids. V was shortened by 6 bases and J by 10 bases, with 16 bases between the two germline ends. The germline V gene has CDR1 MDHEN and CDR2 SYDVKM. For the CDR3, the DNA is TGTGCCAGCAGCCCTCTTAGAATGAAGGAGCAGTTCTTC. Its protein is CASSPLRMKEQFF.

The chain combines TRBV6-1 with TRBJ1-2, with D perhaps matching TRBD1 (5 bases). V lost 4 bases and J lost 0, with 24 bases in between. The CDR3 runs to 19 residues. Germline V gives CDR1 MNHNS, CDR2 SASEGT. The DNA for the CDR3 is TGTGCCAGCAGTGCCACCGCGGGTGGGGGGATTTCTACTAACTATGGCTACACCTTC. Translated, it gives CASSATAGGGISTNYGYTF.

The chain recombines TRBV2 with TRBJ1-2; D uncertain. V lost 8 bases and J lost 5, with 18 bases in between. The germline gives CDR1 SNHLY, CDR2 FYNNEI. The CDR3 has 14 amino acids. CDR3 loop: CASLPAEAAYGYTF. The CDR3 DNA is TGTGCCAGCCTGCCGGCGGAGGCAGCGTATGGCTACACCTTC.

The chain carries TRBV28 and TRBJ2-3, with 9 nucleotides matching TRBD1. The germline gives CDR1 MDHEN, CDR2 SYDVKM. With 3 bases clipped from V and 4 bases from J, the junction kept 2 bases outside the gene matches. There are 14 residues in the CDR3. CDR3: CASSLDRGADTQYF. The CDR3 DNA follows: TGTGCCAGCAGTTTGGACAGGGGTGCAGATACGCAGTATTTT.

J is TRBJ2-7 and V is TRBV5-4; 9 bases line up with TRBD2. Germline values: CDR1 SGHNT, CDR2 YYREEE (reference sequence). The CDR3 runs to 14 residues. With V trimmed by 9 bases and J by 2 bases, 9 bases remained unmatched. CDR3 DNA sequence: TGTGCCACGGCCGTGCGGGAGGGCCCCTACGAGCAGTACTTC. It codes for CATAVREGPYEQYF.

The chain combines TRBV15 with TRBJ2-5, with 8 bases fitting TRBD2. In germline, CDR1 is LNHNV, CDR2 YYDKDF (reference sequence). Trimming at V came to 0 bases and at J to 4 bases, leaving 1 base not matched to a gene. This CDR3 comprises 14 residues. The CDR3 region has the DNA TGTGCCACCAGCAGAGATCGGGGGGGAGAGACCCAGTACTTC. Translation: CATSRDRGGETQYF.

The V and J genes are TRBV11-3 and TRBJ2-7; 7 nucleotides line up with TRBD1. This CDR3 region has 15 residues. V lost 5 bases to trimming and J lost 7 bases; unmatched junction nucleotides: 14. Germline V lookup: CDR1 SGHNT, CDR2 YENEEA. This CDR3 reads CASSGSSGGFGEQYF. CDR3 nucleotide sequence: TGTGCCAGCAGCGGATCCTCAGGGGGATTCGGGGAGCAGTACTTC.

This chain uses TRBV5-1 with TRBJ2-2; 9 positions match TRBD1. The CDR3 is 14 residues long. Germline CDR1 SGHRS, CDR2 YFSETQ. V trimming: 2 bases; J trimming: 5 bases; junction bases outside the gene matches: 1. This chain's CDR3 is CASSLDRGTGELFF. CDR3 sequence (DNA): TGCGCCAGCAGCTTAGACAGGGGGACCGGGGAGCTGTTTTTT. Full variable domain (remainder filled in from reference TRBV5-1 and TRBJ2-2): KAGVTQTPRYLIKTRGQQVTLSCSPISGHRSVSWYQQTPGQGLQFLFEYFSETQRNKGNFPGRFSGRQFSNSRSEMNVSTLELGDSALYLCASSLDRGTGELFFGEGSRLTVL.